Below are 21 T cell receptor beta chains sequenced from a single sample in a study of T cells in Graves' hyperthyroidism and ophthalmopathy. TCR beta CDR3 sequences were amplified from RNA transcripts. Researchers ran a first-round RT-PCR on the TCR CDR3 using the HTBI primer set. TCRdb re-called the multiplex PCR reads through MiXCR, storing one row per CDR3 protein. The table lists some 760,000 distinct CDR3 sequences, around 15% of them singletons, with approximately 10% in the top ten. Specimen: blood. The source is a young woman with Graves' hyperthyroidism.

Concerning this clonotype: This likely comes from a read error, as the CDR3 has no conserved phenylalanine or tryptophan at its end. J is TRBJ2-1 and V is TRBV28; perhaps D is TRBD1 or TRBD2 (5 bases each). CDR1 MDHEN and CDR2 SYDVKM come from the germline V gene. The CDR3 spans 16 residues. The DNA for the CDR3 is TGTGCCAGCAGCTTCGGGGCGGTGAGCTCCTACAATAAGCAGTTCCTC. Amino acid sequence: CASSFGAVSSYNKQFL.

This clonotype was picked up many times. The chain uses TRBV11-3 and TRBJ2-7; unclear D gene. The CDR3 runs 12 residues. CDR1 and CDR2 from the germline V gene are SGHNT and YENEEA. Trimming cost V 4 bases and J 7 bases, with 11 bases left between them. The CDR3 sequence is CASSYRTREQYF. As DNA, the CDR3 is TGTGCCAGCAGCTACCGAACCCGAGAGCAGTACTTC.

There are many counts of this clonotype. V is TRBV9 and J is TRBJ1-2; 8 bases agree with TRBD1. The CDR3 is 17 residues long. The germline CDR1 and CDR2 sequences are SGDLS and YYNGEE. V dropped 0 bases and J dropped 4; count of bases not matched to a gene: 11. The DNA of the CDR3 is TGTGCCAGCAGCGTAGCTACAGGGGGTAGAGGACGCTATGGCTACACCTTC. Translating it yields CASSVATGGRGRYGYTF.

Many counts were recorded for this clonotype. The chain uses TRBV4-2 and TRBJ2-1; 9 nucleotides match TRBD2. Germline V lookup: CDR1 LGHNA, CDR2 YNFKEQ. The CDR3 length is 19 residues. Trimming at V came to 0 bases and at J to 2 bases, leaving 11 bases not matched to a gene. CDR3 protein: CASSQDLAGPVDPYNEQFF. CDR3 bases: TGTGCCAGCAGCCAAGATCTAGCGGGACCAGTTGATCCCTACAATGAGCAGTTCTTC.

The DNA for the CDR3 is TGTGCCAGCAGGAAAGATGGGACCACTAGCACCGGGGAGCTGTTTTTT. Translating gives CASRKDGTTSTGELFF. This chain uses TRBV12-3 or TRBV12-4 with TRBJ2-2; TRBD1 or TRBD2 may be the D gene (5 bases each). The CDR3 totals 16 residues. Trimming took off 6 bases at V and 4 bases at J, with 18 bases between the two ends.

The J gene is TRBJ2-2, the V gene TRBV7-2, with a weak D call TRBD1 (7 bases). Per the germline V gene, CDR1 is SGHTA and CDR2 is FQGNSA. The germline V and J ends were trimmed by 4 bases and 3 bases, with 15 bases remaining between them. This CDR3 contains 16 residues. CDR3 residues: CASSSRQGGDTGELFF. Here the CDR3 DNA reads TGTGCCAGCAGCTCGAGACAGGGAGGAGACACCGGGGAGCTGTTTTTT.

At least ten counts were recorded for this clonotype. This chain joins TRBV18 and TRBJ1-6; TRBD1 agrees at 10 bases. The CDR3 length is 14 residues. V lost 6 bases, J lost 7 bases, and 3 bases stayed unmatched. CDR1 and CDR2 from the germline V gene are KGHSH and LQKENI. The CDR3 coding sequence is TGTGCCAGCTCTGCGGACAGGGGGAATTCACCCCTCCACTTT. Protein: CASSADRGNSPLHF. Using reference TRBV18 and TRBJ1-6 for the parts outside the CDR3, the full variable domain is NAGVMQNPRHLVRRRGQEARLRCSPMKGHSHVYWYRQLPEEGLKFMVYLQKENIIDESGMPKERFSAEFPKEGPSILRIQQVVRGDSAAYFCASSADRGNSPLHFGNGTRLTVT.

This clonotype was observed a handful of times. This chain joins TRBV20-1 and TRBJ2-7; the match to TRBD2 covers 14 bases. The CDR3 runs 14 residues. Unmatched junction bases numbered 6, after V lost 6 bases and J lost 5 bases. Looked up from germline, CDR1 is DFQATT and CDR2 is SNEGSKA (reference sequence). CDR3 nucleotide sequence: TGCAGTGCGGGGACTAGCGGGAGTGTTAACGAGCAGTACTTC. Translating gives CSAGTSGSVNEQYF.

V and J are TRBV2 and TRBJ2-2; 7 bases align to TRBD1. Germline V gene data show CDR1 as SNHLY and CDR2 as FYNNEI. The CDR3 loop spans 14 amino acids. The trim removed 11 bases at V and 4 bases at J, leaving 10 bases unmatched. DNA for the CDR3: TGTGCCCTACCGATAGGGACAGCCACCGGGGAGCTGTTTTTT. It yields the protein CALPIGTATGELFF.

There are a few counts of this clonotype. The chain couples TRBV5-6 to TRBJ2-1; TRBD2 matches at 8 bases. The CDR3 has 15 amino acids. The germline V gene encodes CDR1 SGHDT and CDR2 YYEEEE. The ends lost 5 bases at V and 8 bases at J; junction bases unmatched: 12. Written as DNA, the CDR3 is TGTGCCAGCAGGATGGGCGGACTAGCTAGGCATGAGCAGTTCTTC. This encodes CASRMGGLARHEQFF.

This chain connects TRBV20-1 to TRBJ2-3; TRBD2 matches 15 bases. V lost 2 bases and J lost 0; bases outside the gene matches: 6. CDR1 DFQATT and CDR2 SNEGSKA come from the germline V gene (reference sequence). This CDR3 comprises 18 residues. CDR3: CSARTGTSGRRSTDTQYF. The DNA for the CDR3 is TGCAGTGCTAGAACCGGGACTAGCGGGAGGAGAAGCACAGATACGCAGTATTTT.

This clonotype was observed a few times. The J gene is TRBJ2-7, the V gene TRBV7-2; tentatively, D is TRBD2 (6 bases). CDR3 length: 15 residues. V lost 7 bases and J lost 7, with 23 bases in between. Germline-derived CDR1 and CDR2 are SGHTA and FQGNSA. The CDR3 DNA reads as TGTGCCAGCAAGTTCTCCGGGACCTTAGGGAGGGAGCAGTACTTC. It codes for CASKFSGTLGREQYF.

This clonotype was recorded at least ten times. V is TRBV3-1 and J is TRBJ2-3; 11 bases fit TRBD2. With V trimmed by 5 bases and J by 2 bases, 9 bases remained unmatched. This CDR3 is built from 17 residues. Germline loops: CDR1 LGHDT, CDR2 YNNKEL (reference sequence). The CDR3 DNA reads TGTGCCAGCAGCTCGTCTAGCGGGAGGTACTTCACAGATACGCAGTATTTT. Its translation is CASSSSSGRYFTDTQYF.

The V gene is TRBV28, the J gene TRBJ2-2; no definite D call. Germline assignment: CDR1 MDHEN and CDR2 SYDVKM. CDR3 length: 13 amino acids. Trimming took 2 bases from V and 6 from J, leaving 7 bases between them. The CDR3 loop reads CASSLGFSGELFF. As DNA, the CDR3 is TGTGCCAGCAGTTTAGGCTTCTCCGGGGAGCTGTTTTTT. The complete variable domain, with remaining parts taken from reference TRBV28 and TRBJ2-2, reads DVKVTQSSRYLVKRTGEKVFLECVQDMDHENMFWYRQDPGLGLRLIYFSYDVKMKEKGDIPEGYSVSREKKERFSLILESASTNQTSMYLCASSLGFSGELFFGEGSRLTVL.

The V gene is TRBV27, the J gene TRBJ1-5; 8 nucleotides align to TRBD1. Germline values: CDR1 MNHEY, CDR2 SMNVEV (reference sequence). CDR3 length equals 15 residues. Trimming at V came to 4 bases and at J to 5 bases, leaving 7 bases not matched to a gene. CDR3 sequence: CASSSLGTGDQPQHF. CDR3 in DNA: TGTGCCAGCAGTTCTCTGGGGACAGGTGATCAGCCCCAGCATTTT.

This clonotype appeared many times. The CDR3 nucleotides are TGTGCCAGTAGTAATCTACAGACAGGGAGCTCCTACAATGAGCAGTTCTTC. The encoded protein is CASSNLQTGSSYNEQFF. The chain employs TRBV19 and TRBJ2-1, with 7 positions matching TRBD1. Trimming cost V 4 bases and J 0 bases; bases outside gene matches: 9. Germline lookup yields CDR1 LNHDA and CDR2 SQIVND (reference sequence). This CDR3 comprises 17 residues.

This clonotype has only a few counts. The V and J genes are TRBV14 and TRBJ2-1; tentative D call: TRBD1 (5 bases). The germline V gene encodes CDR1 SGHDN and CDR2 FVKESK. V was clipped by 1 base and J by 8 bases, with 15 bases between them. The CDR3 spans 15 residues. CDR3 loop: CASSQVSAGLDEQFF. The CDR3, as DNA: TGTGCCAGCAGCCAAGTGTCGGCAGGGTTGGATGAGCAGTTCTTC.

This clonotype was counted ten times or more. The V gene is TRBV6-5, the J gene TRBJ1-1, with TRBD1 matching 9 bases. Looked up from germline, CDR1 is MNHEY and CDR2 is SVGAGI. The CDR3 spans 15 residues. V shed 2 bases, J shed 5 bases, and the junction held 6 bases outside the gene matches. CDR3 protein: CASSYPGQGGTEAFF. The CDR3 DNA reads as TGTGCCAGCAGTTACCCGGGACAGGGAGGGACTGAAGCTTTCTTT.

Ten or more counts support this clonotype. The chain uses TRBV11-3 and TRBJ1-1, with a tentative D call TRBD1 (6 bases). V was shortened by 2 bases and J by 7 bases, with 14 bases between the two germline ends. This CDR3 region has 14 residues. Germline loops: CDR1 SGHNT, CDR2 YENEEA. This CDR3 reads CASSLPWTDHEAFF. The DNA of the CDR3 is TGTGCCAGCAGCTTACCATGGACAGACCATGAAGCTTTCTTT.

This clonotype has just a few counts. V is TRBV19 and J is TRBJ1-2; the match to TRBD1 covers 7 bases. CDR1 and CDR2 from the germline V gene are LNHDA and SQIVND (reference sequence). Trimming removed 7 bases from V and 4 bases from J; junction bases left unmatched: 15. The CDR3 extends over 16 amino acids. The CDR3 is CASTDPRGQVRYGYTF. For the CDR3, the DNA is TGTGCCAGTACGGACCCTCGAGGACAGGTTCGCTATGGCTACACCTTC.

The chain recombines TRBV7-2 with TRBJ2-2; D ambiguous. V was shortened by 0 bases and J by 3 bases, with 17 bases between the two germline ends. CDR1 and CDR2 (germline): SGHTA, FQGNSA. This CDR3 comprises 18 residues. The CDR3 DNA is TGTGCCAGCAGCTTAGCCTCGCCAGGCCGAAGGTACACCGGGGAGCTGTTTTTT. Amino acids: CASSLASPGRRYTGELFF.